Listed here are 27 T cell receptor beta chains from one sample, sequenced in a study of response to subunit inactivated influenza vaccine. TCRdb redid the calling of the RT-PCR reads with MiXCR, one entry per CDR3 protein. The sample shows around 170,000 distinct CDR3 sequences, around 10% of them seen only once. Sequences were derived from CD8+ T cells sorted from PBMCs, sampled approximately 25 months after vaccination. Receptor source: a man aged 50 to 75 who received an inactivated influenza vaccine.

This clonotype was seen only a few times. The rearrangement uses TRBV6-1 and TRBJ2-7, with D perhaps matching TRBD1 or TRBD2 (5 bases each). The germline gives CDR1 MNHNS, CDR2 SASEGT. This CDR3 is 15 amino acids long. V shed 3 bases and J shed 1 base, with 13 bases lying between them. CDR3 sequence: CASSELGTDSYEQYF. The CDR3 region has the DNA TGTGCCAGCAGTGAGTTGGGGACCGATTCCTACGAGCAGTACTTC.

This chain joins TRBV29-1 and TRBJ2-1; the D gene is possibly TRBD2 (5 bases). Germline V CDR1 and CDR2: SQVTM, ANQGSEA. This CDR3 has 14 amino acids. V lost 2 bases, J lost 5 bases, and 13 bases lay in between. The CDR3 sequence is CSVEKASRDNEQFF. The CDR3 coding sequence is TGCAGCGTTGAAAAGGCTAGCCGGGACAATGAGCAGTTCTTC.

This clonotype was detected many times. The chain is built from TRBV4-3 and TRBJ2-2; D is ambiguous. The CDR3 is made up of 14 amino acids. Germline lookup yields CDR1 LGHNA and CDR2 YSLEER. V was trimmed by 5 bases and J by 5 bases, leaving 12 bases between them. The CDR3 sequence is CASSDPRATGELFF. CDR3 DNA: TGCGCCAGCAGCGACCCCCGAGCTACCGGGGAGCTGTTTTTT.

This clonotype was counted only a few times. The rearrangement links TRBV20-1 to TRBJ2-3; 7 nucleotides match TRBD2. The germline gives CDR1 DFQATT, CDR2 SNEGSKA (reference sequence). This CDR3 has 16 amino acids. Trimming at V came to 0 bases and at J to 4 bases, leaving 10 bases not matched to a gene. In DNA form, the CDR3 reads TGCAGTGCTAGAGATGGTGGGAGGGGCCCGCCAGATACGCAGTATTTT. Its translation is CSARDGGRGPPDTQYF.

This clonotype showed up just a few times. The CDR3 bases are TGTGCCAGCAAAAATAGCGGGGGGACTCATGAGCAGTTCTTC. It yields the protein CASKNSGGTHEQFF. The V gene is TRBV12-3 or TRBV12-4, the J gene TRBJ2-1; 10 bases match TRBD2. The CDR3 is made up of 14 amino acids. Trimming cost V 7 bases and J 8 bases; bases outside gene matches: 8.

This clonotype was counted a few times. V is TRBV28 and J is TRBJ2-7, with D maybe TRBD1 (5 bases). Per the germline V gene, CDR1 is MDHEN and CDR2 is SYDVKM. CDR3 size: 14 residues. The V end was cut by 4 bases, the J end by 3 bases, with 13 bases between. This CDR3 reads CASSWNFDSYEQYF. The CDR3 DNA reads as TGTGCCAGCAGTTGGAATTTCGACAGCTACGAGCAGTACTTC.

This clonotype showed up just a few times. The rearrangement uses TRBV27 and TRBJ1-1; 12 bases agree with TRBD1. The CDR3 covers 17 residues. The junction had 8 bases not matched to a gene; V was cut back by 5 bases and J by 1 base. Germline V gene data show CDR1 as MNHEY and CDR2 as SMNVEV (reference sequence). Here the CDR3 reads CASSRPGQGAANTEAFF. As DNA, the CDR3 is TGTGCCAGCAGTCGGCCGGGACAGGGGGCTGCGAACACTGAAGCTTTCTTT.

Written as DNA, the CDR3 is TGTGCCAGCAGTTTAAGGGACTACAATGAGCAGTTCTTC. It codes for CASSLRDYNEQFF. The chain has TRBV12-3 or TRBV12-4 and TRBJ2-1; D gene uncertain. This CDR3 is built from 13 residues. V gave up 2 bases and J gave up 3 bases, with 5 bases separating them.

This clonotype was seen ten or more times. This chain uses TRBV4-3 with TRBJ2-7, with a weak D call TRBD2 (5 bases). Germline V gene lookup returns CDR1 LGHNA and CDR2 YSLEER. The ends were cut back, 1 base at V and 4 bases at J, with 11 bases in the middle. This CDR3 has 14 amino acids. CDR3 region: CASSQVAGAYEQYF. The CDR3 coding sequence is TGCGCCAGCAGCCAAGTGGCGGGCGCTTACGAGCAGTACTTC.

This clonotype has a handful of counts. The chain couples TRBV20-1 to TRBJ2-3; D might be TRBD1 or TRBD2, each matching 6 bases. Germline CDR1 is DFQATT and CDR2 is SNEGSKA (reference sequence). The CDR3 is 13 amino acids. Trimming cost V 3 bases and J 7 bases, with 14 bases left between them. The CDR3 DNA reads TGCAGTGCTAGCCCATGGGGGGACAATACGCAGTATTTT. Residues: CSASPWGDNTQYF.

This clonotype was counted at least ten times. The chain is built from TRBV20-1 and TRBJ2-1, with D perhaps matching TRBD2 (5 bases). The CDR3 extends over 16 amino acids. V dropped 2 bases and J dropped 4 bases, with 18 bases sitting between them. Germline loops: CDR1 DFQATT, CDR2 SNEGSKA (reference sequence). The CDR3 nucleotides read TGCAGTGCTAGATCCCCCGGCGGGCTCGGGTACAATGAGCAGTTCTTC. Protein: CSARSPGGLGYNEQFF.

This clonotype turned up a few times. This CDR3 reads CASSLALGLPSAYEQYF. Written as DNA, the CDR3 is TGTGCCAGCAGCTTAGCATTGGGACTCCCCTCGGCTTACGAGCAGTACTTC. This chain connects TRBV7-9 to TRBJ2-7, with D perhaps TRBD2 (6 bases). Trimming left V 0 bases short and J 4 bases short, with 19 bases between. CDR1 is SEHNR, CDR2 FQNEAQ, per germline (reference sequence). The CDR3 extends over 17 amino acids.

This CDR3 is CATLAGRTDTQYF. For the CDR3, the DNA is TGTGCCACCCTAGCGGGACGCACAGATACGCAGTATTTT. The chain uses TRBV28 and TRBJ2-3; 9 positions match TRBD2. CDR3 length: 13 residues. Trimming took 10 bases from V and 1 from J; bases not matched to a gene: 3. Germline values: CDR1 MDHEN, CDR2 SYDVKM.

This clonotype has more than one count but fewer than ten. The gene calls are TRBV27 and TRBJ1-5; D ambiguous. Looked up from germline, CDR1 is MNHEY and CDR2 is SMNVEV (reference sequence). Trimming pared 2 bases from V and 7 bases from J, leaving 9 bases between. The CDR3 has 13 amino acids. The CDR3 sequence is CASSLRGGQPQHF. In DNA form, the CDR3 reads TGTGCCAGCAGTTTACGGGGAGGACAGCCCCAGCATTTT.

V gene TRBV4-1 combines with J gene TRBJ2-7, with 10 positions matching TRBD1. The CDR3 loop spans 15 amino acids. Germline V CDR1 and CDR2: MGHRA, YSYEKL. V lost 4 bases to trimming and J lost 6 bases; unmatched junction nucleotides: 9. The CDR3 coding sequence is TGCGCCAGCAGCCTGGCCGGGACAGGGGTAAGCGAGCAGTACTTC. Amino acid sequence: CASSLAGTGVSEQYF.

This clonotype has only a few counts. The CDR3 loop reads CASLPGLAGVDTQYF. In DNA, the CDR3 is TGTGCCAGCCTACCGGGACTAGCGGGGGTAGATACGCAGTATTTT. The V call is TRBV12-3 or TRBV12-4, the J call TRBJ2-3, with TRBD2 matching over 14 bases. CDR3 size: 15 residues. V trimming: 8 bases; J trimming: 5 bases; junction bases outside the gene matches: 6.

This clonotype was counted many times. The chain couples TRBV7-2 to TRBJ2-7, with D possibly called TRBD1 or TRBD2 (5 bases each). The CDR3 totals 15 residues. The germline CDR1 and CDR2 sequences are SGHTA and FQGNSA. Between the trimmed V and J ends, which lost 1 base and 4 bases, there was a span of 14 bases. The CDR3 coding sequence is TGTGCCAGCAGCTTAGGGGGGAGTGAAATTTACGAGCAGTACTTC. Translated, it gives CASSLGGSEIYEQYF.

This chain uses TRBV10-2 with TRBJ2-1; D is tentatively TRBD1 or TRBD2 (5 bases each). From germline, CDR1 is WSHSY and CDR2 SAAADI. This CDR3 comprises 14 residues. V shed 0 bases and J shed 6 bases, with 9 bases lying between them. CDR3: CASSESAGTNEQFF. The CDR3 DNA reads as TGCGCCAGCAGTGAGTCGGCAGGGACCAATGAGCAGTTCTTC.

The chain carries TRBV28 and TRBJ2-1, with TRBD2 as a possible D gene (5 bases). The CDR3 has 13 residues. Germline lookup yields CDR1 MDHEN and CDR2 SYDVKM. Trimming left V 6 bases short and J 9 bases short, with 15 bases between. The CDR3 DNA reads as TGTGCCAGCAGATATGGGAAGACTACTGAGCAGTTCTTC. It specifies CASRYGKTTEQFF. Using reference TRBV28 and TRBJ2-1 for the parts outside the CDR3, the full variable domain is DVKVTQSSRYLVKRTGEKVFLECVQDMDHENMFWYRQDPGLGLRLIYFSYDVKMKEKGDIPEGYSVSREKKERFSLILESASTNQTSMYLCASRYGKTTEQFFGPGTRLTVL.

This chain joins TRBV11-2 and TRBJ2-1; TRBD2 is a possible D gene (6 bases). The CDR3 length is 12 residues. Germline V lookup: CDR1 SGHAT, CDR2 FQNNGV. V gave up 5 bases and J gave up 10 bases, with 12 bases separating them. The CDR3 loop is CASSLGDWEQFF. CDR3 coding DNA: TGTGCCAGCAGCCTTGGGGACTGGGAGCAGTTCTTC.

This clonotype was counted a single time. V is TRBV15 and J is TRBJ2-7; possible D gene TRBD1, 5 bases. The CDR3 length is 15 residues. The V end lost 1 base, the J end lost 3 bases, and 13 bases lay between the germline ends. From germline, CDR1 is LNHNV and CDR2 YYDKDF (reference sequence). CDR3 amino acids: CATSRARGQNYEQYF. As DNA, the CDR3 is TGTGCCACCAGCAGAGCGAGAGGACAAAACTACGAGCAGTACTTC.

The rearrangement joins TRBV15 to TRBJ2-1, with TRBD2 as a possible D gene (5 bases). V dropped 8 bases and J dropped 3 bases, with 11 bases sitting between them. The CDR3 length is 13 residues. CDR1 and CDR2 (germline): LNHNV, YYDKDF (reference sequence). In DNA, the CDR3 is TGTGCCACCCAGCGGTTCGACTACAATGAGCAGTTCTTC. It codes for CATQRFDYNEQFF. The whole variable domain, filled in from reference TRBV15 and TRBJ2-1, reads DAMVIQNPRYQVTQFGKPVTLSCSQTLNHNVMYWYQQKSSQAPKLLFHYYDKDFNNEADTPDNFQSRRPNTSFCFLDIRSPGLGDTAMYLCATQRFDYNEQFFGPGTRLTVL.

This clonotype was seen ten or more times. The rearrangement joins TRBV7-9 to TRBJ2-2; no clear D. V was shortened by 1 base and J by 5 bases, with 2 bases between the two germline ends. CDR1 SEHNR and CDR2 FQNEAQ come from the germline V gene (reference sequence). CDR3 size: 12 residues. The CDR3 DNA reads TGTGCCAGCAGCTTAGTAACCGGGGAGCTGTTTTTT. This gives the protein CASSLVTGELFF. Full variable domain (rest looked up from reference TRBV7-9 and TRBJ2-2): DTGVSQNPRHKITKRGQNVTFRCDPISEHNRLYWYRQTLGQGPEFLTYFQNEAQLEKSRLLSDRFSAERPKGSFSTLEIQRTEQGDSAMYLCASSLVTGELFFGEGSRLTVL.

This clonotype was seen a few times. The chain joins TRBV19 to TRBJ2-7, with 7 bases fitting TRBD2. V was clipped by 6 bases and J by 2 bases; unmatched bases: 7. CDR3 length: 14 amino acids. CDR1 is LNHDA and CDR2 is SQIVND in the germline V gene (reference sequence). Here the CDR3 reads CASSHSGTPYEQYF. CDR3 bases: TGTGCCAGTAGCCACAGCGGGACTCCCTACGAGCAGTACTTC.

In its sample, this clonotype was seen a few times. The chain carries TRBV3-1 and TRBJ2-1; D not resolved. With 0 bases removed from V and 12 bases from J, the gap between germline ends came to 9 bases. CDR1 is LGHDT, CDR2 YNNKEL, per germline (reference sequence). CDR3 length equals 12 residues. In DNA form, the CDR3 reads TGTGCCAGCAGCCAAGAAAGTGGGGTGCAGTTCTTC. This translates into CASSQESGVQFF.

This clonotype was recorded a few times. The chain employs TRBV10-3 and TRBJ2-1; the match to TRBD2 covers 10 bases. Germline values: CDR1 ENHRY, CDR2 SYGVKD. The CDR3 consists of 15 residues. V dropped 5 bases and J dropped 2; count of bases not matched to a gene: 3. CDR3 loop: CAISLAGAPYNEQFF. CDR3 nucleotides: TGTGCCATCAGTCTAGCGGGGGCCCCCTACAATGAGCAGTTCTTC.

This clonotype was picked up a small number of times. V gene TRBV7-9 combines with J gene TRBJ2-1, with TRBD2 matching over 9 bases. The V segment lost 4 bases and the J segment 7 bases; nucleotides outside the gene matches: 5. CDR3 length equals 14 residues. Germline V gene sequence: CDR1 SEHNR, CDR2 FQNEAQ (reference sequence). The CDR3 region is CASSWSREGNEQFF. The DNA for the CDR3 is TGTGCCAGCAGCTGGTCGCGGGAGGGTAATGAGCAGTTCTTC.